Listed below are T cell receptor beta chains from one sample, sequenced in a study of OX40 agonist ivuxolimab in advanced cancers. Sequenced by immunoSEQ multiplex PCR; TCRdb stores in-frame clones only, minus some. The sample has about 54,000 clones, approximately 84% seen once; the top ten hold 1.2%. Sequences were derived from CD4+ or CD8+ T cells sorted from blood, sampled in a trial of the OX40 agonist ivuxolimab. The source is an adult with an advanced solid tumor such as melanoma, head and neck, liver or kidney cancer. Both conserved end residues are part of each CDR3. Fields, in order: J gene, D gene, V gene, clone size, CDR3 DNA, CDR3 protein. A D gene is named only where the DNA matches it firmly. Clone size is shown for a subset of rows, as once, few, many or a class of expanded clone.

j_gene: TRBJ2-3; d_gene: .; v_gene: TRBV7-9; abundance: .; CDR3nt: TGTGCCAGCAGCCACTACCCCGTAAGTGAAGATACGCAGTATTTT; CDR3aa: CASSHYPVSEDTQYF
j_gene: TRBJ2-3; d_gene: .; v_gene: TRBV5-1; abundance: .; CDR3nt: TGCGCCAGCAGCTTGACGGGAGCTTCGAATACGCAGTATTTT; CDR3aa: CASSLTGASNTQYF
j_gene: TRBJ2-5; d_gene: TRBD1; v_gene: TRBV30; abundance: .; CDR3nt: TGTGCACAAACAGGGGGCTTCCAAGAGACCCAGTACTTC; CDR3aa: CAQTGGFQETQYF
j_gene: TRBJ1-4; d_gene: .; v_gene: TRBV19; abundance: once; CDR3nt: TGTGCCAGTAGTCTACAGGGAACTAATGAAAAACTGTTTTTT; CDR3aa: CASSLQGTNEKLFF
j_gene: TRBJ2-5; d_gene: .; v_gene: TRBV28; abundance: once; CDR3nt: TGTGCCAGCAGTCCGGAAATCCAAGAGACCCAGTACTTC; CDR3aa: CASSPEIQETQYF
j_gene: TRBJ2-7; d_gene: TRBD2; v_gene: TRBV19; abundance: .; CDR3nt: TGTGCCAGTAGCTCTAGCGGGGGAGCCTACGAGCAGTACTTC; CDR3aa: CASSSSGGAYEQYF
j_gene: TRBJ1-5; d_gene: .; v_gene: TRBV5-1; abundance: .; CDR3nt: TGCGCCAGCAGCTTGGCACCAGATAGCAATCAGCCCCAGCATTTT; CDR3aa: CASSLAPDSNQPQHF
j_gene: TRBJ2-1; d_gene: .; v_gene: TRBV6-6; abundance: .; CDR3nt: TGTGCCAGCACTCAGGGTCAGGCCTACAATGAGCAGTTCTTC; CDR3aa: CASTQGQAYNEQFF
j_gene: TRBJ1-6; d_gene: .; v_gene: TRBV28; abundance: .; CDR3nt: TGTGCCAGCAGCTACAGCCAGAGCTCCTATAATTCACCCCTCCACTTT; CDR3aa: CASSYSQSSYNSPLHF
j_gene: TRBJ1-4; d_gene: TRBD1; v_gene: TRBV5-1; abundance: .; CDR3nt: TGCGCCAGCAGCCACGGACAGGGGCAAGAAAAACTGTTTTTT; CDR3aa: CASSHGQGQEKLFF
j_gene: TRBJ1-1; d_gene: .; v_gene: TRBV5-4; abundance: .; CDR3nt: TGTGCCAGCAGCGCCGGCACTGAAGCTTTCTTT; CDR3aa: CASSAGTEAFF
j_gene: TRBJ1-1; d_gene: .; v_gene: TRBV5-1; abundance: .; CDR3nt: TGCGCCAGCAGCTTGGGTCCAGGTGGGGACACTGAAGCTTTCTTT; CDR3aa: CASSLGPGGDTEAFF
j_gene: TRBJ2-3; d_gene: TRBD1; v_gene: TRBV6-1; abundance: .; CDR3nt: TGTGCCAGCAGTGGCGGGACAGGGGGCTGGACAGATACGCAGTATTTT; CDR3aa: CASSGGTGGWTDTQYF
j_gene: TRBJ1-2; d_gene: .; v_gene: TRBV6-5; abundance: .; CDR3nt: TGTGCCAGCAGTACCTCGACCGGCTACACCTTC; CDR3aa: CASSTSTGYTF
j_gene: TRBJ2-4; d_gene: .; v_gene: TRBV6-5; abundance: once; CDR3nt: TGTGCCAGCAGTTCACATACAGGGTCTGGGAACATTCAGTACTTC; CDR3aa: CASSSHTGSGNIQYF
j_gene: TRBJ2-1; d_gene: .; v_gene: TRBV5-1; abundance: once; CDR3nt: TGCGCCAGCAGTTTGGACTTCACCTCCTACAATGAGCAGTTCTTC; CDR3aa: CASSLDFTSYNEQFF
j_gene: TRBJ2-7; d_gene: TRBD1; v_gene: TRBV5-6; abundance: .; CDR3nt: TGTGCCAGCAGCCCCCCTCCCGGGACAGGGGTCTCCTACGAGCAGTACTTC; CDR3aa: CASSPPPGTGVSYEQYF
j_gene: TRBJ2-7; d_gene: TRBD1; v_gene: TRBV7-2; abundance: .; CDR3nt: TGTGCCAGCAGAGGGGACAGGGGCTACGAGCAGTACTTC; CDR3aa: CASRGDRGYEQYF
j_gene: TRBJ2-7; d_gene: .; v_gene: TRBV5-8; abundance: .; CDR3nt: TGTGCCAGCAGCTTAAGGGGGACGATCTACGAGCAGTACTTC; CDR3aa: CASSLRGTIYEQYF
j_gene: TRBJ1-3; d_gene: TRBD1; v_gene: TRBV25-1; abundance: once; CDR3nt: TGTGCCAGCAGTGAAGCGACAGGGGTAACGGGAAACACCATATATTTT; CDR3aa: CASSEATGVTGNTIYF
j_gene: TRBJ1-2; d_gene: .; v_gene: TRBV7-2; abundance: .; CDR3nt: TGTGCCAGCAGCTTGGGGCCCAGCGATGGCTACACCTTC; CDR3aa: CASSLGPSDGYTF
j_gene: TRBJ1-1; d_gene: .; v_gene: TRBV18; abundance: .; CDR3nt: TGTGCCAGCTCCCCTACAGGGTCTGGGAACACTGAAGCTTTCTTT; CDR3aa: CASSPTGSGNTEAFF
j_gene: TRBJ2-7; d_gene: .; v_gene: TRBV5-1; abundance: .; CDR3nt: TGCGCCAGCAGCTTAGACTACGAGCAGTACTTC; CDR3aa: CASSLDYEQYF
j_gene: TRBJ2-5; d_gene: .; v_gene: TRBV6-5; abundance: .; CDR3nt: TGTGCCAGCAGTTGGCAAGGGGTTGTCCAAGAGACCCAGTACTTC; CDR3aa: CASSWQGVVQETQYF
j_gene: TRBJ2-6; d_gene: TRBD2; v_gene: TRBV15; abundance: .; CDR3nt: TGTGCCACCAGCAGAGTCAGACTAGCGGGAGGAGCTGGGGCCAACGTCCTGACTTTC; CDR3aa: CATSRVRLAGGAGANVLTF
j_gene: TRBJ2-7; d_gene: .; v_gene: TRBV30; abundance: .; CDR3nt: TGTGCCTGGAGTGCCCTAATAGCGTACGAGCAGTACTTC; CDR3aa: CAWSALIAYEQYF
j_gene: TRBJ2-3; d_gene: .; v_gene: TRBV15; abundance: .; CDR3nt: TGTGCCACCAGCAGAGATAAGTTAAGCACAGATACGCAGTATTTT; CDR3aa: CATSRDKLSTDTQYF
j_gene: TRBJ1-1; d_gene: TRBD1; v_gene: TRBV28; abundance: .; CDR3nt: TGTGCCAGCAAAACGACAGGGTATCTCCCTGAAGCTTTCTTT; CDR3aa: CASKTTGYLPEAFF
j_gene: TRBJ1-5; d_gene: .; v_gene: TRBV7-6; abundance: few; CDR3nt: TGTGCCAGCAGCCCCACAGGTCTCCAGCCCCAGCATTTT; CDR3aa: CASSPTGLQPQHF
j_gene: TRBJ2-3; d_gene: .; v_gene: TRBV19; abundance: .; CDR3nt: TGTGCCAGTAGTATCTGGGGGAGCACAGATACGCAGTATTTT; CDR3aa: CASSIWGSTDTQYF
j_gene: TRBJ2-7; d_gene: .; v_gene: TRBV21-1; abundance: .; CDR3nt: TGTGCCAGCAGCAAAAGTCCCCACCGGCAGTACTTC; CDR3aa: CASSKSPHRQYF
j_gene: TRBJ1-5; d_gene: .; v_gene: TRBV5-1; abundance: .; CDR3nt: TGCGCCAGCAGCCCTCAGGGTAGGAATCAGCCCCAGCATTTT; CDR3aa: CASSPQGRNQPQHF
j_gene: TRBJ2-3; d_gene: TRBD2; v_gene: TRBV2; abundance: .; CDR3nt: TGTGCCAGCAGTGCTCCGGGAGGTGGCCCAGATACGCAGTATTTT; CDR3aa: CASSAPGGGPDTQYF
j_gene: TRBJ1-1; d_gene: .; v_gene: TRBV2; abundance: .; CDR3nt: TGTGCCAGCAGTGATCAGGAGAACACTGAAGCTTTCTTT; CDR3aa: CASSDQENTEAFF
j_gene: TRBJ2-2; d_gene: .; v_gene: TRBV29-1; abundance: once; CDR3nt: TGCAGCGTTGAGATAGCTCTGGGGGAGCTGTTTTTT; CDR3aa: CSVEIALGELFF
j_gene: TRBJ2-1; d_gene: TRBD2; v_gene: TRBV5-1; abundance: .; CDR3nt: TGCGCCAGCCGGACTAGCGGGAGCAGAAATGAGCAGTTCTTC; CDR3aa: CASRTSGSRNEQFF
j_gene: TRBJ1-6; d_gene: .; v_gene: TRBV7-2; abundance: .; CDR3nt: TGTGCCAGCAGCTTAGTGGGGGATCCTCTCCTCCACTTT; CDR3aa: CASSLVGDPLLHF
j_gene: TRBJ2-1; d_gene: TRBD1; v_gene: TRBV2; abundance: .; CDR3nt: TGTGCCAGCAGGAGGGCAGGGGGCAAGAGCAATGAGCAGTTCTTC; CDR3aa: CASRRAGGKSNEQFF
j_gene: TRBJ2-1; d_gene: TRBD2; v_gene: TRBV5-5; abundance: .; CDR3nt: TGTGCCAGCAGCGGGACTAGCCTCGGCGGGGGGGATAATGAGCAGTTCTTC; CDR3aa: CASSGTSLGGGDNEQFF
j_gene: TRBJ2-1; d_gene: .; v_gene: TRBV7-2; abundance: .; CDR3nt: TGTGCCAGCAGCATAGGGGTTAGCCATGAGCAGTTCTTC; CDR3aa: CASSIGVSHEQFF
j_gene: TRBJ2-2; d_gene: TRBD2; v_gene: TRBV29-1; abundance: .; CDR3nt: TGCAGCGTCGGGACTAGCGGGAACACCGGGGAGCTGTTTTTT; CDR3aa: CSVGTSGNTGELFF
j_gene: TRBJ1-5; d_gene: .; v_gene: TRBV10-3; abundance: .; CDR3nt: TGTGCCATCAGTGAAAGTGAGTTTAGCAATCAGCCCCAGCATTTT; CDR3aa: CAISESEFSNQPQHF
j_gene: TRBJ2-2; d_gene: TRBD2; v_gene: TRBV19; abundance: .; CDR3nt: TGTGCCAGTAGTCCCGCGGTAGCGGGAGATGGGGCCGGGGAGCTGTTTTTT; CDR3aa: CASSPAVAGDGAGELFF
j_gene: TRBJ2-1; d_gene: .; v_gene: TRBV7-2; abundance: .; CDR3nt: TGTGCCAGCAGCTTAGCGGTGAGGAATGAGCAGTTCTTC; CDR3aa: CASSLAVRNEQFF
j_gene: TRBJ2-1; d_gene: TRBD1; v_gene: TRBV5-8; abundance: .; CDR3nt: TGTGCCAGCAGCTTCGGGACAGCGATATACAATGAGCAGTTCTTC; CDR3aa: CASSFGTAIYNEQFF
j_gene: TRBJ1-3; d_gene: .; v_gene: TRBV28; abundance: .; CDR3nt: TGTGCCAGCAGTCAATTAAACACCATATATTTT; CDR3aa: CASSQLNTIYF
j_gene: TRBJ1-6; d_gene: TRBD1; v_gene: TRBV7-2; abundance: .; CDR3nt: TGTGCCAGCAGCTTGCTAGGAAAGGGGGCCTCCTATAATTCACCCCTCCACTTT; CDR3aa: CASSLLGKGASYNSPLHF
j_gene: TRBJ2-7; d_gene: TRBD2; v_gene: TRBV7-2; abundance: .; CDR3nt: TGTGCCAGCAGCTTAGGACTAGCGGGAGTGGGCTACGAGCAGTACTTC; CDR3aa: CASSLGLAGVGYEQYF
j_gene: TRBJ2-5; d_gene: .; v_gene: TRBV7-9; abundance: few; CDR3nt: TGTGCCAGCAGCTTAGGGGCTGGATGGGAGGAGACCCAGTACTTC; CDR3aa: CASSLGAGWEETQYF
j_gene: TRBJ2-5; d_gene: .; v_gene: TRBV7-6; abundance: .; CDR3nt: TGTGCCAGCAGCTTATTTTACCGGGACACTCAAGAGACCCAGTACTTC; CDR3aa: CASSLFYRDTQETQYF
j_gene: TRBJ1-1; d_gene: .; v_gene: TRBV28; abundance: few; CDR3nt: TGTGCCAGCATTAAACAGGGTGCATGGACTGAAGCTTTCTTT; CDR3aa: CASIKQGAWTEAFF
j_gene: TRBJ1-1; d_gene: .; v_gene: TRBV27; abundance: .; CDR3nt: TGTGCCAGCAGCTCCCTTTTCCGGTCGGCTGGAACAAGGACTGAAGCTTTCTTT; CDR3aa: CASSSLFRSAGTRTEAFF
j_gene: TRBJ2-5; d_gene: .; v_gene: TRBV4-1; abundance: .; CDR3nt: TGCGCCAGCAGCCAAGATCCCGGAGCAGGAGGGGAGACCCAGTACTTC; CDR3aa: CASSQDPGAGGETQYF
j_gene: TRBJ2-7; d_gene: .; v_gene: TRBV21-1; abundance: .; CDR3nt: TGTGCCAGCAGCAAATGGGCCGGACGTGAACCCTACGAGCAGTACTTC; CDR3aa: CASSKWAGREPYEQYF
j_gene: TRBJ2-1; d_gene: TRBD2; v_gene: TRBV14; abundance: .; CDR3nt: TGTGCCAGCAGCCAAGGGCTAGCGGACTATTACAATGAGCAGTTCTTC; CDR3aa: CASSQGLADYYNEQFF